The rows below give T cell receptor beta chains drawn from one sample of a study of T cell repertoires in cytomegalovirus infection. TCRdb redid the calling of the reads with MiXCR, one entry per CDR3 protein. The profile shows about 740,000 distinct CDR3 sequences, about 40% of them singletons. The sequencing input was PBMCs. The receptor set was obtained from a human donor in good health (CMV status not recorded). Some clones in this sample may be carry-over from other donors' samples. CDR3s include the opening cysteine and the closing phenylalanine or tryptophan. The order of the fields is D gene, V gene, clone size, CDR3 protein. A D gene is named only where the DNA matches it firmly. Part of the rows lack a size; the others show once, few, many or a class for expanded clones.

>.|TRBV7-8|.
CASSPIGFNNEQFF
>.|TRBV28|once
CASTSGRFSNHPQHF
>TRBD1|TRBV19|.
CATRDRVATEAFF
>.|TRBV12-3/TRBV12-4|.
CASSFLGEQYF
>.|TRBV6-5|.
CASSYSLAGSGNTIYF
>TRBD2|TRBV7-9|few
CASSLLSRGVAGTDTQYF
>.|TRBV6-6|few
CASSYSRAGAPRPQHF
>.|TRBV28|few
CASRQPRHSNQPQHF
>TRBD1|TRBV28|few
CASSLLSTISGTGDYEQYF
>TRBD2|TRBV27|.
CASSRLAGAGDTQYF
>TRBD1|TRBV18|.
CASSYGGQGTYEQYF
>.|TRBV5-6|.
CASRRGGRGYTF
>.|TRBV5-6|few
CASSLASGTMNTEAFF
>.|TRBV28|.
CASFPGVRGPQHF
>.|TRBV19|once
CASSMKGALGQPQHF
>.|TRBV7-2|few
CASSLEVPGKSGEKLFF
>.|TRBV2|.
CASTAGTGTSPQHF
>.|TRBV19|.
CASTRNQGEGYTF
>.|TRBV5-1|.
CASSLAGPRLETQYF
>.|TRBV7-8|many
CASSLGRAYEQYF
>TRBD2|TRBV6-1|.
CASSERSSGSISSYNEQFF
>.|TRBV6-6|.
CASSYRTTQYQPQHF
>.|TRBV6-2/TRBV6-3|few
CASSPRQYNEQFF
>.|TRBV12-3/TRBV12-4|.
CASSFTVSRSRETQYF
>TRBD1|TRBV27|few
CASSAGTGFNYGYTF
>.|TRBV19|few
CASSATRRDTEAFF
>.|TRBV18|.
CASSGQHSPLHF
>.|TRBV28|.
CASRDPMKGLGYEQYF
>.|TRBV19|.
CASSPFMSSYNEQFF
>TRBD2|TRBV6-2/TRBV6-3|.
CASSYSSGIFSYEQYF
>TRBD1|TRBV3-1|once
CASSPHLDRMNTEAFF
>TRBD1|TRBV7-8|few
CASSFRRSGQGRFYGYTF
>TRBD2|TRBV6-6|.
CASSNWAGGDNEQFF
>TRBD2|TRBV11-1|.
CASSSRTSVVYEQYF
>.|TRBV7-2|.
CASSPNGKSNTEAFF
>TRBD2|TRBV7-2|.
CASSSRTSGINNEQLF
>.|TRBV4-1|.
CSSSPLRGTEAFF
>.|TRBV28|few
CASSLLIAGEPNEKLFF
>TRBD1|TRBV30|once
CAWMRGPEKLFF